The 22 T cell receptor beta chains listed next were all sequenced from one sample in a study of a mutant IDH1 vaccine in newly diagnosed glioma (dated by TCRdb to about 2021). The time point label of this sample denotes: week 5, during vaccination. Each vaccine dose was 300 ug of a 20-mer mutant IDH1 peptide in Montanide, given subcutaneously with topical imiquimod. Their cognate antigens are unknown. Library preparation was by the immunoSEQ multiplex PCR assay. The source is immuneACCESS, and TCRdb retained only in-frame sequences with V and J called. Part of the clones is not carried over; for the studies checked, unresolved V genes explain less than half of this, and the remainder is unexplained. This sample lists approximately 32,000 clones; about three fifths were detected once. Roughly 9.6% of the sample is taken by the ten largest. The material was PBMCs, obtained from a glioma patient whose treatment included an IDH1 peptide vaccine. All receptors derive from a woman aged 18-29 years with glioma.

This chain links TRBV4-1 with TRBJ2-3; the D gene is possibly TRBD1 (5 bases). CDR1 MGHRA and CDR2 YSYEKL come from the germline V gene. Between the trimmed V and J ends, which lost 0 bases and 4 bases, there was a span of 8 bases. The CDR3 length is 14 residues. The CDR3 coding sequence is TGCGCCAGCAGCCAAGATTTGGGGCCAGATACGCAGTATTTT. Residues: CASSQDLGPDTQYF.

This chain connects TRBV11-3 to TRBJ2-1; D not certain. CDR3 length: 13 amino acids. The germline V and J ends were trimmed by 1 base and 6 bases, with 7 bases remaining between them. In germline, CDR1 is SGHNT, CDR2 YENEEA. This CDR3 reads CASSLVLLNEQFF. For the CDR3, the DNA is TGTGCCAGCAGCTTAGTCTTACTCAATGAGCAGTTCTTC.

The V and J genes are TRBV5-6 and TRBJ2-3, with D perhaps TRBD1 (7 bases). The CDR3 runs to 15 residues. V dropped 0 bases and J dropped 5 bases, with 13 bases sitting between them. Germline loops: CDR1 SGHDT, CDR2 YYEEEE. The chain's CDR3 is CASSLARGAQDTQYF. CDR3 DNA sequence: TGTGCCAGCAGCTTGGCCAGGGGGGCACAAGATACGCAGTATTTT.

This chain links TRBV4-2 with TRBJ2-1; D is possibly TRBD2 (5 bases). Trimming removed 0 bases from V and 3 bases from J, with 9 bases in between. The CDR3 length is 15 residues. Germline CDR1 reads LGHNA; CDR2 reads YNFKEQ. CDR3 residues: CASSQELGHYNEQFF. The CDR3 nucleotides read TGTGCCAGCAGCCAAGAACTAGGGCACTACAATGAGCAGTTCTTC.

The CDR3: CASSLPGRETYEQYF. The CDR3 DNA sequence: TGTGCCAGCAGCTTGCCGGGGCGGGAAACCTACGAGCAGTACTTC. The chain joins TRBV7-2 to TRBJ2-7, with TRBD2 as a possible D gene (6 bases). With 3 bases removed from V and 2 bases from J, the gap between germline ends came to 14 bases. Germline-derived CDR1 and CDR2 are SGHTA and FQGNSA. There are 15 residues in the CDR3.

The rearrangement uses TRBV6-1 and TRBJ2-5; D not resolved. The V end was cut by 5 bases, the J end by 11 bases, with 12 bases between. Germline CDR1 MNHNS, CDR2 SASEGT. The CDR3 contains 11 residues. CDR3 sequence (DNA): TGTGCCAGCAGTATCCAAATGGGGCAGTACTTC. Its translation: CASSIQMGQYF.

The chain recombines TRBV5-1 with TRBJ2-7; tentatively, D is TRBD2 (5 bases). V lost 0 bases and J 5 bases, leaving 12 bases between the germline ends. Germline assignment: CDR1 SGHRS and CDR2 YFSETQ. This CDR3 has 14 residues. The CDR3, as DNA: TGCGCCAGCAGCTTGGCCGGGGTTACCGACGAGCAGTACTTC. Residues: CASSLAGVTDEQYF.

There are a few counts of this clone. The rearrangement uses TRBV5-5 and TRBJ2-7; unclear D gene. Germline CDR1 reads SGHKS; CDR2 reads YYEKEE (reference sequence). V dropped 1 base and J dropped 4 bases, with 15 bases sitting between them. The CDR3 covers 15 residues. CDR3 DNA sequence: TGTGCCAGCAGCTTGAGTGGGTCTGGTCAATACGAGCAGTACTTC. Its translation is CASSLSGSGQYEQYF. Using reference TRBV5-5 and TRBJ2-7 for the parts outside the CDR3, the full variable domain is DAGVTQSPTHLIKTRGQQVTLRCSPISGHKSVSWYQQVLGQGPQFIFQYYEKEERGRGNFPDRFSARQFPNYSSELNVNALLLGDSALYLCASSLSGSGQYEQYFGPGTRLTVT.

The chain uses TRBV5-6 and TRBJ2-3, with 7 bases aligning to TRBD2. V was pared by 3 bases and J by 2 bases, with 9 bases of the junction left unmatched. This CDR3 is 16 amino acids long. Germline CDR1 SGHDT, CDR2 YYEEEE. The DNA for the CDR3 is TGTGCCAGCAGCTGGGGGGGAGGTTCGTCCACAGATACGCAGTATTTT. Protein sequence: CASSWGGGSSTDTQYF.

Only a few counts were recorded for this clone. The V call is TRBV7-9, the J call TRBJ1-1, with unresolved D. The CDR3 is 11 amino acids. Per germline, CDR1 SEHNR and CDR2 FQNEAQ (reference sequence). V lost 3 bases to trimming and J lost 6 bases, with 5 bases between them. DNA for the CDR3: TGTGCCAGCAGCTTGTCTGCTGAAGCTTTCTTT. Translated: CASSLSAEAFF.

This chain joins TRBV30 and TRBJ1-2; the match to TRBD1 covers 10 bases. The germline gives CDR1 GTSNPN, CDR2 SVGIG (reference sequence). With V trimmed by 8 bases and J by 8 bases, 5 bases remained unmatched. The CDR3 is 11 residues long. CDR3 nucleotide sequence: TGTGCCGGCGACAGGGGGCTCGGCTACACCTTC. Translation gives CAGDRGLGYTF.

The chain uses TRBV7-9 and TRBJ2-3; no firm D call. Germline V gene lookup returns CDR1 SEHNR and CDR2 FQNEAQ (reference sequence). The CDR3 is 16 residues long. The ends were cut back, 1 base at V and 0 bases at J, with 11 bases in the middle. Here the CDR3 DNA reads TGTGCCAGCAGCTTAGGAATTCCAACTAGCACAGATACGCAGTATTTT. Encoded protein: CASSLGIPTSTDTQYF.

The rearrangement links TRBV27 to TRBJ1-1; no clear D. This CDR3 has 14 residues. Trimming shortened V by 2 bases and J by 1 base, and 8 bases separated the two germline ends. The germline V gene has CDR1 MNHEY and CDR2 SMNVEV (reference sequence). CDR3 region: CASSLGWGNTEAFF. Here the CDR3 DNA reads TGTGCCAGCAGTTTAGGGTGGGGGAACACTGAAGCTTTCTTT.

The table lists this clone with a count of one. The rearrangement uses TRBV6-4 and TRBJ2-1; TRBD2 agrees at 11 bases. The CDR3 extends over 16 amino acids. From germline, CDR1 is MRHNA and CDR2 SNTAGT. J was trimmed by 8 bases and V by 0 bases; bases with no gene match: 6. DNA of the CDR3: TGTGCCAGCAGTGACTCCTATAGCGGGGGGGTGGATGAGCAGTTCTTC. It translates to CASSDSYSGGVDEQFF.

By share, this clone ranks as medium-sized. This rearrangement joins TRBV28 to TRBJ1-5; TRBD1 might be the D (5 bases). The V gene's germline CDR1 is MDHEN and CDR2 SYDVKM. The length of the CDR3 is 15 residues. V shed 3 bases and J shed 3 bases, with 12 bases lying between them. The CDR3 DNA reads as TGTGCCAGCAGTTTGGAGGGGTATAACAATCAGCCCCAGCATTTT. It codes for CASSLEGYNNQPQHF.

The rearrangement joins TRBV7-8 to TRBJ2-5; D is undetermined. This CDR3 has 13 amino acids. The V gene's germline CDR1 is SGHVS and CDR2 FQNEAQ. V was cut by 3 bases and J by 4 bases, with 9 bases left in between. CDR3 region: CASSFARPETQYF. CDR3 sequence (DNA): TGTGCCAGCAGCTTCGCTCGCCCAGAGACCCAGTACTTC.

This clone was recorded once. The chain is built from TRBV4-2 and TRBJ2-3, with TRBD2 matching 9 bases. Germline CDR1 and CDR2: LGHNA and YNFKEQ. The CDR3 totals 17 residues. V lost 5 bases, J lost 5 bases, and 14 bases stayed unmatched. CDR3 sequence: CASSSSGQRGEVDTQYF. DNA for the CDR3: TGTGCCAGCAGCTCCTCAGGGCAGCGGGGGGAGGTAGATACGCAGTATTTT.

The V call is TRBV19, the J call TRBJ2-7; 15 bases fit TRBD2. The CDR3 is 18 residues long. CDR1 and CDR2 (germline): LNHDA, SQIVND (reference sequence). After removal of 5 bases from V and 4 bases from J, the junction contained 12 bases not matched to a gene. In DNA, the CDR3 is TGTGCCAGTAGTCTTTCGGGACTAGCGGGAGGAAACGGGTACGAGCAGTACTTC. It specifies CASSLSGLAGGNGYEQYF.

The rearrangement uses TRBV7-9 and TRBJ1-2; 8 nucleotides line up with TRBD1. Germline V gene lookup returns CDR1 SEHNR and CDR2 FQNEAQ (reference sequence). V trimming: 3 bases; J trimming: 14 bases; junction bases outside the gene matches: 5. This CDR3 is built from 11 residues. In DNA, the CDR3 is TGTGCCAGCAGCTTGGAGACAGGGGAGACCTTC. This codes for CASSLETGETF.

This clone occurred a few times. The chain combines TRBV19 with TRBJ2-1; no definite D call. CDR1 and CDR2 (germline): LNHDA, SQIVND (reference sequence). The CDR3 is made up of 15 amino acids. Trimming pared 5 bases from V and 4 bases from J, leaving 15 bases between. The CDR3: CASSPRREGYNEQFF. Written as DNA, the CDR3 is TGTGCCAGTAGTCCCCGTCGAGAAGGATACAATGAGCAGTTCTTC.

This clone occurred a few times. The chain links TRBV7-5 to TRBJ2-7; TRBD2 is the table's D call, not checked against the DNA. TRBV7-5 is a pseudogene locus. The CDR3 sequence is 15 residues long. As DNA, the CDR3 is TGTGTCAGAAGCCCGGGACTAGCGGGAGTCTACGAGCAGTACTTC. Amino acid sequence: CVRSPGLAGVYEQYF.

The chain has TRBV7-2 and TRBJ2-3; D is perhaps TRBD1 (7 bases). CDR3 length equals 15 residues. Germline V gene sequence: CDR1 SGHTA, CDR2 FQGNSA. Deletions cut 1 base from V and 5 bases from J, with 13 bases between. The CDR3: CASSLGGGGRDTQYF. As DNA, the CDR3 is TGTGCCAGCAGCTTAGGCGGAGGGGGCAGAGATACGCAGTATTTT. The full variable domain, rest sourced from reference TRBV7-2 and TRBJ2-3, is GAGVSQSPSNKVTEKGKDVELRCDPISGHTALYWYRQSLGQGLEFLIYFQGNSAPDKSGLPSDRFSAERTGGSVSTLTIQRTQQEDSAVYLCASSLGGGGRDTQYFGPGTRLTVL.